This TCR beta chain originates from a study of T cells in Graves' hyperthyroidism and ophthalmopathy. Findings and caveats of the study: Researchers found most expanded thyroid clonotypes above 0.001 in blood as well.

Amplification yielded TCR beta CDR3 regions, with RNA transcripts as the source. The TCR CDR3 first-round RT-PCR relied on the HTBI primer set. MiXCR was run by TCRdb on the multiplex PCR reads, yielding one entry per CDR3 protein. The table includes under 800,000 distinct CDR3 sequences, approximately 15% detected once. This clonotype was counted at least ten times. Its antigen is not identified. CDR3 size: 15 residues. Unmatched junction bases numbered 8, after V lost 5 bases and J lost 2 bases. CDR1 and CDR2 (germline): SGHAT, FQNNGV. The receptor was isolated from a woman younger than 30 with Graves' hyperthyroidism. The sequenced sample consisted of blood. The chain combines TRBV11-2 with TRBJ2-5; 7 bases agree with TRBD2. The CDR3 protein is CASSPRTRTQETQYF. The CDR3 bases are TGTGCCAGCAGCCCCCGGACTAGGACGCAAGAGACCCAGTACTTC.